The T cell receptor (beta chain) under discussion was sequenced for a study of response to subunit inactivated influenza vaccine. Study observations and caveats: Researchers suggested that each seasonal influenza vaccination recruits few new T cells.

V was cut by 5 bases and J by 4 bases, with 17 bases left in between. The CDR3 totals 15 residues. Germline V lookup: CDR1 SEHNR, CDR2 FQNEAQ (reference sequence). In its sample, this clonotype was seen a few times. Its antigen remains unidentified. TCRdb redid the calling of the RT-PCR reads with MiXCR, one entry per CDR3 protein. The table includes around 710,000 distinct CDR3 sequences, roughly 13% detected once. Source: PBMCs from blood, taken about 14 days before vaccination. This sequence was found in a man in his fifties who received an inactivated influenza vaccine. V gene TRBV7-9 combines with J gene TRBJ1-2; D perhaps matches TRBD1 (5 bases). The CDR3 DNA sequence: TGTGCCAGCAGCCCGACCCAGGACACCTTCTATGGCTACACCTTC. The encoded protein is CASSPTQDTFYGYTF.